The 30 T cell receptor beta chains below all came from one sample that was sequenced in a study of vaccination effects on CD4 cells after COVID-19. These TCRs' antigens remain unknown. Antigen-specific CD4+ T cells expanded by the ViraFEST assay with viral peptide pools were then sequenced. The culture ran for approximately 10 days, and then CD4+ T cells were isolated. Vaccine recipients had no previous SARS-CoV-2 infection; their nucleocapsid antibodies were negative. Sequencing was performed with immunoSEQ multiplex PCR; in TCRdb, only in-frame clones are kept and a portion is missing. The sample has some 30,000 clones, approximately 72% seen once. The specimen comprised CD4+ T cells from PBMCs cultured with SARS-CoV-2 spike peptides, sampled before COVID-19 vaccination. These receptors all stem from a human donor who received a COVID-19 vaccine.

In its sample, this clone was seen once. This chain uses TRBV14 with TRBJ2-7, with unresolved D. Germline values: CDR1 SGHDN, CDR2 FVKESK. The CDR3 covers 14 residues. V lost 4 bases to trimming and J lost 0 bases, with 10 bases between them. The CDR3: CASSPTWTSYEQYF. CDR3 DNA: TGTGCCAGCAGCCCGACCTGGACCTCCTACGAGCAGTACTTC.

The table lists this clone with a count of one. V gene TRBV24-1 combines with J gene TRBJ2-2, with D hard to call. V was clipped by 9 bases and J by 1 base, with 8 bases between them. This CDR3 has 13 residues. Germline V CDR1 and CDR2: KGHDR, SFDVKD. The CDR3 region has the DNA TGTGCCACCGGGTCGCAGAACACCGGGGAGCTGTTTTTT. It translates to CATGSQNTGELFF.

The chain is built from TRBV9 and TRBJ2-6; D tentatively fits TRBD1 or TRBD2 (5 bases each). Germline V gives CDR1 SGDLS, CDR2 YYNGEE. The CDR3 runs to 17 residues. V lost 2 bases and J lost 4, with 16 bases in between. The CDR3 bases are TGTGCCAGCAGCGTGAGGGGCAGTGAGGGCGGGGCCAACGTCCTGACTTTC. Amino acid sequence: CASSVRGSEGGANVLTF.

J is TRBJ1-2 and V is TRBV6-5; D call uncertain. V was shortened by 8 bases and J by 0 bases, with 10 bases between the two germline ends. Germline V gene data show CDR1 as MNHEY and CDR2 as SVGAGI. The CDR3 spans 13 residues. In DNA, the CDR3 is TGTGCCAGCCCCCATCACTCTAACTATGGCTACACCTTC. Translating it yields CASPHHSNYGYTF.

V usage is TRBV19 and J usage is TRBJ2-1; 11 nucleotides agree with TRBD2. The J segment lost 6 bases and the V segment lost 5 bases, leaving 6 bases of the junction unmatched. This CDR3 spans 15 amino acids. In germline, CDR1 is LNHDA, CDR2 SQIVND (reference sequence). CDR3 loop: CASSLAGGDPNEQFF. The CDR3 DNA reads TGTGCCAGTAGTCTAGCGGGAGGTGACCCCAATGAGCAGTTCTTC.

The gene calls are TRBV2 and TRBJ2-1; no reliable D call. Per germline, CDR1 SNHLY and CDR2 FYNNEI. V lost 6 bases and J lost 5, with 17 bases in between. This CDR3 contains 15 residues. Written as DNA, the CDR3 is TGTGCCAGCAGCGCCCGGCTGTCGGCCAACAATGAGCAGTTCTTC. It codes for CASSARLSANNEQFF.

This clone was observed a few times. This chain links TRBV11-2 with TRBJ2-7; tentatively, D is TRBD1 (6 bases). V was cut by 7 bases and J by 2 bases, with 12 bases left in between. Germline CDR1 reads SGHAT; CDR2 reads FQNNGV. This CDR3 has 13 residues. The CDR3 DNA sequence: TGTGCCAGCACCTTGGGACAACCCTACGAGCAGTACTTC. Translated: CASTLGQPYEQYF.

This clone was picked up a small number of times. The rearrangement links TRBV12-3 or TRBV12-4 to TRBJ1-2, with unresolved D. Trimming stripped 7 bases from V and 2 bases from J, with 11 bases between. The CDR3 extends over 13 amino acids. CDR3 nucleotide sequence: TGTGCCAGCAAACTGACTCGGAACTATGGCTACACCTTC. It codes for CASKLTRNYGYTF.

V gene TRBV24-1 combines with J gene TRBJ2-3; the D gene is possibly TRBD1 (5 bases). Germline CDR1 and CDR2: KGHDR and SFDVKD. V was pared by 4 bases and J by 1 base, with 11 bases between. The CDR3 runs to 15 residues. CDR3 in amino acids: CATSESQGGTDTQYF. The CDR3 DNA is TGTGCCACCAGTGAAAGCCAGGGTGGCACAGATACGCAGTATTTT.

The genes are TRBV28 and TRBJ1-1; D uncertain. Looked up from germline, CDR1 is MDHEN and CDR2 is SYDVKM. Deletions cut 6 bases from V and 1 base from J, with 18 bases between. The CDR3 loop spans 16 amino acids. DNA of the CDR3: TGTGCCAGCAGACCCCAACTCCCCTCGGAGAACACTGAAGCTTTCTTT. The encoded protein is CASRPQLPSENTEAFF.

This clone has only a few counts. The CDR3, as DNA: TGTGCTGAAGGGGAGGGGACAGGCACTGAAGCTTTCTTT. Protein sequence: CAEGEGTGTEAFF. The chain carries TRBV2 and TRBJ1-1; 8 nucleotides align to TRBD1. Germline values: CDR1 SNHLY, CDR2 FYNNEI. The CDR3 totals 13 residues.

The genes are TRBV2 and TRBJ2-5; TRBD1 is a possible D gene (5 bases). The germline CDR1 and CDR2 sequences are SNHLY and FYNNEI. Trimming stripped 5 bases from V and 4 bases from J, with 11 bases between. The CDR3 is made up of 13 amino acids. CDR3 nucleotides: TGTGCCAGCAGTAGACAGACCTTAGAGACCCAGTACTTC. Translating it yields CASSRQTLETQYF.

The chain couples TRBV14 to TRBJ2-7, with D hard to call. This CDR3 comprises 11 residues. Trimming cost V 3 bases and J 2 bases, with 2 bases left between them. CDR1 is SGHDN, CDR2 FVKESK, per germline. The CDR3 DNA sequence: TGTGCCAGCAGCCACCCCTACGAGCAGTACTTC. Protein product: CASSHPYEQYF.

The chain has TRBV6-6 and TRBJ1-5; D is perhaps TRBD1 (5 bases). The CDR3 contains 14 residues. Germline lookup yields CDR1 MNHNY and CDR2 SVGAGI (reference sequence). V gave up 7 bases and J gave up 6 bases, with 16 bases separating them. This CDR3 reads CASTPGGESQPQHF. In DNA form, the CDR3 reads TGTGCCAGCACACCGGGGGGGGAGAGTCAGCCCCAGCATTTT.

V is TRBV6-5 and J is TRBJ2-3, with D possibly TRBD2 on 6 matching bases. Per the germline V gene, CDR1 is MNHEY and CDR2 is SVGAGI. V lost 6 bases to trimming and J lost 3 bases, with 16 bases between them. The CDR3 spans 15 residues. CDR3 bases: TGTGCCAGCAGCCCCACCGACGCGGGAACAGATACGCAGTATTTT. Protein product: CASSPTDAGTDTQYF.

The gene calls are TRBV7-9 and TRBJ1-1; no firm D call. The CDR3 covers 15 residues. The V gene lost 1 base and the J gene lost 1 base, with 10 bases spanning the gap. Germline V gene lookup returns CDR1 SEHNR and CDR2 FQNEAQ (reference sequence). The CDR3 loop reads CASSLDSGSNTEAFF. The DNA of the CDR3 is TGTGCCAGCAGCTTAGATTCAGGTTCGAACACTGAAGCTTTCTTT.

The rearrangement links TRBV20-1 to TRBJ1-5; 8 bases agree with TRBD1. Germline loops: CDR1 DFQATT, CDR2 SNEGSKA (reference sequence). This CDR3 comprises 13 residues. V trimming: 3 bases; J trimming: 7 bases; junction bases outside the gene matches: 5. CDR3 sequence (DNA): TGCAGTGCTAGTCAGGGGGCAGGGCAGCCCCAGCATTTT. Its protein product is CSASQGAGQPQHF.

This chain uses TRBV6-1 with TRBJ1-5, with D perhaps TRBD1 (5 bases). Trimming pared 2 bases from V and 4 bases from J, leaving 6 bases between. This CDR3 region has 13 residues. CDR1 is MNHNS, CDR2 SASEGT, per germline. CDR3 bases: TGTGCCAGCAGTGAACAGGGAAATCAGCCCCAGCATTTT. It codes for CASSEQGNQPQHF.

The chain joins TRBV12-3 or TRBV12-4 to TRBJ2-7; TRBD1 aligns across 9 bases. Losses at the gene ends were 8 bases for V and 3 bases for J; bases not matched to a gene: 5. This CDR3 has 13 residues. Here the CDR3 DNA reads TGTGCCAGCCGGTTGACAGGGGGCTACGAGCAGTACTTC. As protein: CASRLTGGYEQYF.

V gene TRBV5-1 combines with J gene TRBJ2-5; either TRBD1 or TRBD2 may supply D (5 bases each). Per the germline V gene, CDR1 is SGHRS and CDR2 is YFSETQ. V lost 4 bases, J lost 5 bases, and 18 bases lay in between. The CDR3 has 15 amino acids. The CDR3 bases are TGCGCCAGCAGCGCACTGACCAGGGACCGGGAGACCCAGTACTTC. Translation gives CASSALTRDRETQYF. Full variable domain (rest looked up from reference TRBV5-1 and TRBJ2-5): KAGVTQTPRYLIKTRGQQVTLSCSPISGHRSVSWYQQTPGQGLQFLFEYFSETQRNKGNFPGRFSGRQFSNSRSEMNVSTLELGDSALYLCASSALTRDRETQYFGPGTRLLVL.

V gene TRBV4-1 combines with J gene TRBJ2-7; 10 bases are shared with TRBD2. The CDR3 covers 15 residues. V was clipped by 3 bases and J by 4 bases; unmatched bases: 6. Germline V gene sequence: CDR1 MGHRA, CDR2 YSYEKL. The CDR3 sequence: CASSHQRGGLYEQYF. The DNA of the CDR3 is TGCGCCAGCAGCCACCAGCGGGGGGGCTTGTACGAGCAGTACTTC.

This clone was seen only once. The gene calls are TRBV4-1 and TRBJ1-6; 7 nucleotides line up with TRBD1. The V gene's germline CDR1 is MGHRA and CDR2 YSYEKL. The CDR3 spans 18 residues. The V gene end was trimmed by 4 bases and the J gene end by 0 bases; junction bases not matched to a gene: 9. CDR3 protein: CASSPQDRASSYNSPLHF. The CDR3 DNA sequence: TGCGCCAGCAGCCCACAAGACAGGGCAAGCTCCTATAATTCACCCCTCCACTTT.

A few counts support this clone. The chain recombines TRBV6-4 with TRBJ2-2, with D possibly being TRBD2 (6 bases). This CDR3 has 14 amino acids. Deletions cut 4 bases from V and 3 bases from J, with 9 bases between. Germline values: CDR1 MRHNA, CDR2 SNTAGT. CDR3 in amino acids: CASSVQRDTGELFF. CDR3 DNA sequence: TGTGCCAGCAGTGTCCAGCGGGACACCGGGGAGCTGTTTTTT.

The CDR3 bases are TGCGCCAGCAGCCAAGACCGAGGGGGGGCAAGACAGCCCCAGCATTTT. It codes for CASSQDRGGARQPQHF. The chain has TRBV4-1 and TRBJ1-5, with D possibly matching TRBD1 (6 bases). Germline assignment: CDR1 MGHRA and CDR2 YSYEKL. The CDR3 length is 16 residues. With 0 bases removed from V and 7 bases from J, the gap between germline ends came to 16 bases.

The chain carries TRBV18 and TRBJ2-3, with unresolved D. Germline V gives CDR1 KGHSH, CDR2 LQKENI. V lost 0 bases to trimming and J lost 3 bases, with 7 bases between them. The CDR3 has 14 residues. CDR3: CASSPPVRTDTQYF. The CDR3 bases are TGTGCCAGCTCACCACCTGTGCGGACAGATACGCAGTATTTT.

This chain links TRBV19 with TRBJ2-3; D not certain. The germline CDR1 and CDR2 sequences are LNHDA and SQIVND (reference sequence). Trimming cost V 3 bases and J 9 bases, with 7 bases left between them. The CDR3 extends over 11 amino acids. This CDR3 reads CASSIEATQYF. The CDR3 DNA reads as TGTGCCAGTAGTATCGAAGCAACGCAGTATTTT.

This clone came up a few times. The chain is built from TRBV2 and TRBJ1-3, with a weak D call TRBD1 (6 bases). The V end was cut by 10 bases, the J end by 1 base, with 11 bases between. Germline V gene sequence: CDR1 SNHLY, CDR2 FYNNEI. The CDR3 extends over 13 amino acids. CDR3 in amino acids: CATKQGSGNTIYF. The CDR3 region has the DNA TGTGCCACCAAGCAGGGGTCTGGAAACACCATATATTTT.

V and J are TRBV7-9 and TRBJ1-4; D might be TRBD1 (5 bases). This CDR3 region has 13 residues. The V end was cut by 1 base, the J end by 7 bases, with 7 bases between. The germline gives CDR1 SEHNR, CDR2 FQNEAQ (reference sequence). The CDR3 loop reads CASSLEGAEKLFF. CDR3 DNA: TGTGCCAGCAGCTTAGAAGGGGCTGAAAAACTGTTTTTT.

The chain recombines TRBV6-5 with TRBJ2-7; D not certain. The CDR3 extends over 15 amino acids. V lost 0 bases to trimming and J lost 2 bases, with 11 bases between them. Looked up from germline, CDR1 is MNHEY and CDR2 is SVGAGI. The CDR3 nucleotides read TGTGCCAGCAGTTACTCGTCGGTACTCACCTACGAGCAGTACTTC. Protein: CASSYSSVLTYEQYF.

This clone came up a few times. The chain has TRBV3-1 (or the pseudogene TRBV3-2) and TRBJ1-3; tentative D call: TRBD1 (6 bases). Trimming took off 5 bases at V and 7 bases at J, with 15 bases between the two ends. The CDR3 contains 14 residues. Germline V gives CDR1 LGHDT, CDR2 YNNKEL (reference sequence). CDR3 sequence reads: CASSTTGFLNTIYF. CDR3 nucleotides: TGTGCCAGCAGCACGACAGGTTTTCTCAACACCATATATTTT.